The table lists the clone carrying this T cell receptor beta chain with a few counts. Germline lookup yields CDR1 MNHEY and CDR2 SVGAGI. V lost 4 bases and J lost 0, with 12 bases in between. This CDR3 region has 15 residues. Using its own MiXCR run on the 5' RACE reads, TCRdb lists one record per CDR3 protein. The table has under 150,000 distinct CDR3 sequences, 10% to 12% seen once. Time point of the sample: blood at routine non-recurrence follow-up after resection. This sample was taken from a study of spatial heterogeneity in lung cancer. Overall study context: The donors were 65 to 85 patients with non-small cell lung cancer that was early-stage and untreated. Alpha-chain sequences were consistently detected in smaller numbers than beta-chain sequences. Across the raw uncorrected reads, a unique TCR and UMI combination was observed, on average, more than ten times.

The rearrangement joins TRBV6-5 to TRBJ1-1; a possible D gene is TRBD1 (6 bases). The source was PBMCs, collected at follow-up. The receptor's source is a female donor with early-stage non-small cell lung cancer. CDR3 DNA: TGTGCCAGCAGTTTCAGGGGAAGTCTGAACACTGAAGCTTTCTTT. The encoded protein is CASSFRGSLNTEAFF.